This TCR beta chain was sequenced in a study of T cell changes during pregnancy in multiple sclerosis (dated by TCRdb to the late 2010s). About the study as a whole: In women with multiple sclerosis, the researchers looked at how the T cell repertoire shifted as pregnancy progressed.

Turning to this clone: No antigen is known for it. Base qualities are not recorded, but no much larger clone differs from it by a single base.

Libraries were built with the immunoSEQ multiplex PCR assay. This immuneACCESS table, as held by TCRdb, lists in-frame sequences with V and J called but not all clones. Of the missing ones, under half trace to an unresolved V gene in checked studies; the others have no known cause. For this sample the table gives more than 70,000 clones, of which approximately 90% were detected only once. The top ten constitute 0.95% of the sample. This TCR derives from a female donor with multiple sclerosis, enrolled in a pregnancy study. Sequencing was performed on peripheral blood, taken before pregnancy.

The CDR3 region has the sequence CASSQRLAGGDTQYF. The sequence in DNA is TGTGCCAGCAGCCAGAGACTAGCGGGAGGAGATACGCAGTATTTT. This chain is built from TRBV9 and TRBJ2-3, with TRBD2 matching 13 junction bases. After removal of 4 bases from V and 5 bases from J, the junction retains 4 bases not matched to a gene. Including cysteine and phenylalanine, the CDR3 has 15 amino acids. Here the CDR3 DNA is all that survives: 45 bases in frame from base 1. CDR1 and CDR2 are read off the germline V gene as SGDLS and YYNGEE.